One sample yielded the 6 T cell receptor beta chains listed below, sequenced in a study of blood T cell repertoires in COVID-19. The assay was immunoSEQ multiplex PCR, and TCRdb's table has in-frame clones only and misses some. Among about 81,000 clones, 91% were seen once, and the ten largest hold 1.9%. Sequencing used peripheral blood. The receptors were sampled from a woman aged 45-65 years in a cohort sampled during active COVID-19.

The chain couples TRBV11-3 to TRBJ1-1; D unresolved. CDR1 SGHNT and CDR2 YENEEA come from the germline V gene. The CDR3 is 15 residues long. Trimming stripped 1 base from V and 1 base from J, with 10 bases between. The CDR3, as DNA: TGTGCCAGCAGCTTAGGGGCGGGCCGGAACACTGAAGCTTTCTTT. The encoded protein is CASSLGAGRNTEAFF.

The V gene is TRBV18, the J gene TRBJ1-5; D gene uncertain. CDR1 KGHSH and CDR2 LQKENI come from the germline V gene. V was pared by 2 bases and J by 0 bases, with 11 bases between. This CDR3 spans 16 amino acids. CDR3 residues: CASSPTRTLSNQPQHF. CDR3 nucleotides: TGTGCCAGCTCACCAACTCGGACTCTTAGCAATCAGCCCCAGCATTTT.

The chain couples TRBV3-1 (or the pseudogene TRBV3-2) to TRBJ2-1; D gene uncertain. Germline V gene lookup returns CDR1 LGHDT and CDR2 YNNKEL (reference sequence). The CDR3 extends over 13 amino acids. The V end lost 0 bases, the J end lost 6 bases, and 6 bases lay between the germline ends. The DNA of the CDR3 is TGTGCCAGCAGCCAAGATCGGTTCAATGAGCAGTTCTTC. Amino acids: CASSQDRFNEQFF.

The chain uses TRBV29-1 and TRBJ2-5; D is undetermined. CDR1 SQVTM and CDR2 ANQGSEA come from the germline V gene. CDR3 length equals 14 residues. Between the trimmed V and J ends, which lost 0 bases and 1 base, there was a span of 9 bases. The CDR3 spells CSVEDRPGQETQYF. CDR3 nucleotide sequence: TGCAGCGTTGAAGATCGGCCGGGCCAAGAGACCCAGTACTTC.

V is TRBV11-3 and J is TRBJ2-1, with 7 bases aligning to TRBD2. The CDR3 contains 15 residues. Germline V CDR1 and CDR2: SGHNT, YENEEA. The trim removed 7 bases at V and 0 bases at J, leaving 6 bases unmatched. The CDR3 nucleotides are TGTGCCAGCACCGCTAGCGGTAGCTCCTACAATGAGCAGTTCTTC. It translates to CASTASGSSYNEQFF.

The rearrangement uses TRBV2 and TRBJ1-2; TRBD1 might be the D (6 bases). CDR1 SNHLY and CDR2 FYNNEI come from the germline V gene. The ends were cut back, 4 bases at V and 5 bases at J, with 14 bases in the middle. There are 14 residues in the CDR3. CDR3 in amino acids: CASSGLQGRYGYTF. As DNA, the CDR3 is TGTGCCAGCAGTGGGTTACAGGGAAGGTATGGCTACACCTTC.